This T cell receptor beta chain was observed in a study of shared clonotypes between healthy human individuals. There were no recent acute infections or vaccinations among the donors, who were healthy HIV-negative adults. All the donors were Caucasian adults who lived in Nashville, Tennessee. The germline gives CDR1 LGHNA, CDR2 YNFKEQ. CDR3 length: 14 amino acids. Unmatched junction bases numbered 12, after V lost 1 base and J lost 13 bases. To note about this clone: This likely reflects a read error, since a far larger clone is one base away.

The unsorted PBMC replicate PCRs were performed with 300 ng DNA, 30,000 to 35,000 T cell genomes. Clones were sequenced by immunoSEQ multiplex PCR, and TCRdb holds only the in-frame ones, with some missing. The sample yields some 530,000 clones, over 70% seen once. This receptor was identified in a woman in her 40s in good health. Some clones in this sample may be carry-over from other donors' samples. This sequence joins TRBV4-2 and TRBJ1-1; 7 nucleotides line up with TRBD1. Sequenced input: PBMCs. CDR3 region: CASSQGLDSQGVFF. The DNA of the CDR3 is TGTGCCAGCAGCCAAGGCCTGGACAGCCAGGGGGTTTTCTTT.